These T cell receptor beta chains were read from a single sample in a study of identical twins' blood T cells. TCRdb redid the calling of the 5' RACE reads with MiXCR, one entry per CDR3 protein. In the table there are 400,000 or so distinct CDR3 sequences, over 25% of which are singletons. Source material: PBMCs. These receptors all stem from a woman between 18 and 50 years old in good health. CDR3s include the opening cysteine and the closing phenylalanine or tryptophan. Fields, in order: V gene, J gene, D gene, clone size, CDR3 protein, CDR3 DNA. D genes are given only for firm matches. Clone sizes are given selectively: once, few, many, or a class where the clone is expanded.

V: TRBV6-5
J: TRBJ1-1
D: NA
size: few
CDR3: CASSLSGQVTEAFF
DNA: TGTGCCAGCAGTTTGTCAGGGCAGGTCACTGAAGCTTTCTTT

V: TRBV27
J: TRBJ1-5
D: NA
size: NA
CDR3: CASIFSGGHQPQHF
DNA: TGTGCCAGCATTTTTTCCGGGGGGCATCAGCCCCAGCATTTT

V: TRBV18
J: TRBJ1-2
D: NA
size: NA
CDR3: CASSHGQGYGYTF
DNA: TGTGCCAGCTCGCATGGGCAGGGTTACGGCTACACCTTC

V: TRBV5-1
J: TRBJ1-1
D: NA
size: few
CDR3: CASIEDSRNTEAFF
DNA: TGCGCCAGCATTGAGGACAGTAGAAACACTGAAGCTTTCTTT

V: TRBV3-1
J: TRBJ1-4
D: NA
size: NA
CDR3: CASSQDLGRPQGF
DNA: TGTGCCAGCAGCCAAGATTTAGGCAGGCCCCAGGGTTTT

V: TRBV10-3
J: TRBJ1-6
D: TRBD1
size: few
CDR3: CAIQGQGGQPLHF
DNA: TGTGCCATCCAGGGACAGGGGGGTCAACCCCTCCACTTT

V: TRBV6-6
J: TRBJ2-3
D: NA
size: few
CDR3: CASSYVARGDTQYF
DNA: TGTGCCAGCAGTTACGTGGCCCGGGGAGATACGCAGTATTTT

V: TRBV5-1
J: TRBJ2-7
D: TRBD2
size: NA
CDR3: CASSSGTSGAEQYF
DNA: TGCGCCAGCAGCTCAGGGACTAGCGGCGCCGAGCAGTACTTC

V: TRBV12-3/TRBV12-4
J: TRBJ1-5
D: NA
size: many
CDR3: CASSSVFSNQPQHF
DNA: TGTGCCAGCAGCTCAGTTTTTAGCAATCAGCCCCAGCATTTT

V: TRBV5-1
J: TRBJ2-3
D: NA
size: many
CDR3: CASHFPGDGGTDTQYF
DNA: TGCGCCAGCCACTTTCCGGGGGACGGGGGCACAGATACGCAGTATTTT

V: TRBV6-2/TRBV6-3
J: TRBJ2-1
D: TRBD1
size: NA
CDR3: CASSPHARLGTVYNEQFF
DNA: TGTGCCAGCAGTCCCCACGCCCGTTTGGGGACAGTCTACAATGAGCAGTTCTTC

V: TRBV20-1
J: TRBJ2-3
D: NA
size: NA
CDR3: CSAFLDTDTQYF
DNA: TGCAGTGCTTTCCTTGACACAGATACGCAGTATTTT

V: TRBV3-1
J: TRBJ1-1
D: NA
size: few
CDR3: CASSPYGASGEAFF
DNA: TGTGCCAGCAGCCCCTATGGGGCCTCGGGTGAAGCTTTCTTT

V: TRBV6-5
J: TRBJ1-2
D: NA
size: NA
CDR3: CASSYLGGNGGYTF
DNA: TGTGCCAGCAGCTACTTAGGAGGGAATGGAGGCTACACCTTC

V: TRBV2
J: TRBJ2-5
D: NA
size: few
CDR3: CASSVGGETQYF
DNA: TGTGCCAGCAGTGTCGGGGGAGAGACCCAGTACTTC

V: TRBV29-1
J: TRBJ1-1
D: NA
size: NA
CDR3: CSVVGGNRNTEAFF
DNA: TGCAGCGTGGTTGGGGGGAACAGAAATACTGAAGCTTTCTTT

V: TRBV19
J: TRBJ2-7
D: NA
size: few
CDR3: CASTQVAARGEQYF
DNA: TGTGCCAGTACCCAGGTAGCTGCAAGGGGAGAGCAGTACTTC

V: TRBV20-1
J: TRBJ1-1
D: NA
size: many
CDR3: CSASRARRAFF
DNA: TGCAGTGCTAGTAGGGCCCGGAGGGCTTTCTTT

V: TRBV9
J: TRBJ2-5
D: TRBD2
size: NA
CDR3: CASSVEFPGGPGETQYF
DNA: TGTGCCAGCAGCGTAGAATTCCCGGGAGGGCCGGGGGAGACCCAGTACTTC

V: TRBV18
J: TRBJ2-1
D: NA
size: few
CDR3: CASSPVGASYNEQFF
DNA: TGTGCCAGCTCACCTGTAGGAGCGTCTTACAATGAGCAGTTCTTC

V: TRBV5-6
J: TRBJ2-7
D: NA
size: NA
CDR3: CASSLGTSCEQYF
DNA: TGTGCCAGCAGCTTGGGTACCTCCTGCGAGCAGTACTTC